Each of the 29 T cell receptor beta chains below was sequenced from the same sample in a study of T and B cells in COVID-19 patients. TRB rearrangements were amplified by multiplex PCR with BIOMED2 TRB-A/B primers. In TCRdb, the multiplex PCR reads were re-called with MiXCR into one record per CDR3 protein. Of around 21,000 distinct CDR3 sequences listed, approximately 30% are singletons. Blood genomic DNA input for TRB amplification was roughly 220-500 ng. The sequenced material came from blood. These TCRs come from a human donor who had recovered from COVID-19.

In this sample, this clonotype is medium-sized. The chain joins TRBV30 to TRBJ2-5; D is possibly TRBD1 or TRBD2 (5 bases each). CDR3 length equals 15 residues. V gave up 1 base and J gave up 1 base, with 13 bases separating them. Germline loops: CDR1 GTSNPN, CDR2 SVGIG (reference sequence). The CDR3 region is CAWSGSGLAQETQYF. The CDR3 DNA reads as TGTGCCTGGAGTGGCTCAGGGCTAGCCCAAGAGACCCAGTACTTC. The variable domain in full, completed from reference TRBV30 and TRBJ2-5, reads SQTIHQWPATLVQPVGSPLSLECTVEGTSNPNLYWYRQAAGRGLQLLFYSVGIGQISSEVPQNLSASRPQDRQFILSSKKLLLSDSGFYLCAWSGSGLAQETQYFGPGTRLLVL.

This clonotype was observed a single time. The V and J genes are TRBV10-2 and TRBJ2-2; 13 nucleotides match TRBD2. Trimming at V came to 6 bases and at J to 4 bases, leaving 11 bases not matched to a gene. From germline, CDR1 is WSHSY and CDR2 SAAADI. This CDR3 contains 18 residues. Here the CDR3 reads CASSPGTSGIRGTGELFF. The CDR3 region has the DNA TGCGCCAGCAGCCCCGGGACTAGCGGGATTCGGGGCACCGGGGAGCTGTTTTTT.

This clonotype was seen only a few times. V usage is TRBV27 and J usage is TRBJ2-5, with 9 nucleotides matching TRBD2. Losses at the gene ends were 3 bases for V and 5 bases for J; bases not matched to a gene: 7. Germline V gives CDR1 MNHEY, CDR2 SMNVEV (reference sequence). This CDR3 contains 15 residues. The CDR3 reads CASSFWLAGRETQYF. The CDR3 nucleotides read TGTGCCAGCAGTTTTTGGCTAGCGGGGCGTGAGACCCAGTACTTC.

Concerning this clonotype: Sequence at one end of the junction differs from germline and may be a read error. The V and J genes are TRBV30 and TRBJ1-3; a possible D gene is TRBD1 (5 bases). The CDR3 is 15 residues long. Per germline, CDR1 GTSNPN and CDR2 SVGIG (reference sequence). CDR3 in DNA: TGTGCCTGGAGTGTGGGACCGATCTCTGAAAACACCATATATTTT. This gives the protein CAWSVGPISENTIYF.

This clonotype was seen more than once but under ten times. The V gene is TRBV5-4, the J gene TRBJ2-5; either TRBD1 or TRBD2 may fit D (5 bases each). V was shortened by 4 bases and J by 1 base, with 11 bases between the two germline ends. In germline, CDR1 is SGHNT, CDR2 YYREEE (reference sequence). This CDR3 has 14 amino acids. DNA of the CDR3: TGTGCCAGCAGCCCCCGGGACGGCCAAGAGACCCAGTACTTC. Amino acid sequence: CASSPRDGQETQYF.

The chain employs TRBV27 and TRBJ2-5, with 14 positions matching TRBD2. Germline-derived CDR1 and CDR2 are MNHEY and SMNVEV (reference sequence). V was clipped by 6 bases and J by 4 bases; unmatched bases: 4. The CDR3 loop spans 15 amino acids. CDR3: CASRRLAGGLETQYF. The CDR3 region has the DNA TGTGCCAGCAGAAGACTAGCGGGGGGGCTAGAGACCCAGTACTTC.

The CDR3 nucleotides are TGCAGTGCTAGGGGGACAGGGGGAGACGGGGAGCTGTTTTTT. It is translated as CSARGTGGDGELFF. The rearrangement uses TRBV20-1 and TRBJ2-2, with 11 bases fitting TRBD1. The germline V gene has CDR1 DFQATT and CDR2 SNEGSKA (reference sequence). J was trimmed by 7 bases and V by 3 bases; bases with no gene match: 4. The CDR3 has 14 residues.

This clonotype was counted many times. The gene calls are TRBV5-5 and TRBJ2-1; tentative D call: TRBD1 (5 bases). Germline V gene data show CDR1 as SGHKS and CDR2 as YYEKEE (reference sequence). With 4 bases removed from V and 10 bases from J, the gap between germline ends came to 12 bases. This CDR3 is built from 12 residues. DNA of the CDR3: TGTGCCAGCAGCCAAGGCAGGGTAGAGCAGTTCTTC. Translation gives CASSQGRVEQFF.

On this clonotype itself: The junction differs from germline at one of its ends, possibly a read error. This chain links TRBV18 with TRBJ2-7; the match to TRBD2 covers 7 bases. The CDR3 totals 15 residues. Germline V CDR1 and CDR2: KGHSH, LQKENI. DNA of the CDR3: TGTGTCAGCTCACCTTGGGCTAGCGGAGCCTACGAGCAGTACTTC. Translating it yields CVSSPWASGAYEQYF.

The V call is TRBV12-3 or TRBV12-4, the J call TRBJ2-2; D unclear. There are 13 residues in the CDR3. CDR3: CASAPGNTGELFF. For the CDR3, the DNA is TGTGCTAGTGCCCCAGGGAACACCGGGGAGCTGTTTTTT.

The chain carries TRBV12-3 or TRBV12-4 and TRBJ2-7; tentatively, D is TRBD1 or TRBD2 (6 bases each). The CDR3 has 13 residues. The ends were cut back, 5 bases at V and 7 bases at J, with 15 bases in the middle. The CDR3, as DNA: TGTGCCAGCAGTCCCCTCATAGGGGGGGAGCAGTACTTC. Amino acid sequence: CASSPLIGGEQYF.

A remark on this clonotype: A junction boundary mismatches the germline segment, possibly from a read error. This chain links TRBV5-5 with TRBJ1-2; D unresolved. CDR1 and CDR2 (germline): SGHKS, YYEKEE (reference sequence). This CDR3 is 14 amino acids long. The CDR3 region is CVSSSDGPNYGYTF. CDR3 bases: TGTGTCAGCAGCTCGGACGGACCTAACTATGGCTACACCTTC.

V usage is TRBV6-6 and J usage is TRBJ2-7, with 11 bases aligning to TRBD2. Germline loops: CDR1 MNHNY, CDR2 SVGAGI (reference sequence). After removal of 5 bases from V and 4 bases from J, the junction contained 7 bases not matched to a gene. CDR3 length: 15 amino acids. CDR3 residues: CASSLPTSGVYEQYF. The CDR3 region has the DNA TGTGCCAGCAGTCTACCGACTAGCGGGGTTTACGAGCAGTACTTC.

V usage is TRBV12-3 or TRBV12-4 and J usage is TRBJ1-3; TRBD1 aligns across 11 bases. Trimming cost V 5 bases and J 0 bases; bases outside gene matches: 12. CDR3 length: 19 residues. This CDR3 is CASSRTGGTLSYSGNTIYF. In DNA form, the CDR3 reads TGTGCCAGCAGTAGGACAGGGGGCACACTTAGTTACTCTGGAAACACCATATATTTT.

This chain joins TRBV12-5 and TRBJ1-4; the D is unclear. The CDR3 contains 13 residues. The V end lost 2 bases, the J end lost 5 bases, and 6 bases lay between the germline ends. Germline CDR1 LGHNT, CDR2 FRNRAP. CDR3: CASGLSQNEKLFF. CDR3 sequence (DNA): TGTGCTAGTGGTTTGTCCCAGAATGAAAAACTGTTTTTT. The entire variable domain, with the rest obtained from reference TRBV12-5 and TRBJ1-4, is as follows: DARVTQTPRHKVTEMGQEVTMRCQPILGHNTVFWYRQTMMQGLELLAYFRNRAPLDDSGMPKDRFSAEMPDATLATLKIQPSEPRDSAVYFCASGLSQNEKLFFGSGTQLSVL.

J is TRBJ2-7 and V is TRBV6-5; no reliable D call. V was trimmed by 6 bases and J by 3 bases, leaving 9 bases between them. CDR1 and CDR2 (germline): MNHEY, SVGAGI. CDR3 length equals 12 residues. The CDR3: CASSAVGYEQYF. DNA of the CDR3: TGTGCCAGCAGCGCTGTGGGCTACGAGCAGTACTTC.

The chain uses TRBV29-1 and TRBJ1-2, with D tentatively TRBD1 (6 bases). Germline values: CDR1 SQVTM, CDR2 ANQGSEA. There are 13 residues in the CDR3. V was shortened by 4 bases and J by 5 bases, with 14 bases between the two germline ends. The CDR3 region has the DNA TGCAGCGTTGGAGTCGCAGGGGAATATGGCTACACCTTC. Protein sequence: CSVGVAGEYGYTF.

The chain uses TRBV6-5 and TRBJ1-5; D unclear. The CDR3 consists of 15 residues. V dropped 0 bases and J dropped 2 bases, with 8 bases sitting between them. Germline V CDR1 and CDR2: MNHEY, SVGAGI. For the CDR3, the DNA is TGTGCCAGCAGTTACTCCCTTGGGGGCAATCAGCCCCAGCATTTT. Translation: CASSYSLGGNQPQHF.

This clonotype occurred many times. The rearrangement joins TRBV13 to TRBJ2-1; tentatively, D is TRBD2 (6 bases). With 6 bases removed from V and 7 bases from J, the gap between germline ends came to 13 bases. Germline CDR1 and CDR2: PRHDT and FYEKMQ (reference sequence). The CDR3 is made up of 13 amino acids. The CDR3 region has the DNA TGTGCCAGCAGAAAGGGGACTTTTAATGAGCAGTTCTTC. Translating gives CASRKGTFNEQFF.

V is TRBV6-4 and J is TRBJ2-2, with 7 bases that match TRBD1. This CDR3 spans 13 amino acids. V was pared by 6 bases and J by 6 bases, with 4 bases of the junction left unmatched. Per the germline V gene, CDR1 is MRHNA and CDR2 is SNTAGT. CDR3 DNA: TGTGCCAGCAGAAGGGACAGATCCGGGGAGCTGTTTTTT. Translating it yields CASRRDRSGELFF.

This rearrangement joins TRBV19 to TRBJ2-7; maybe TRBD1 (6 bases). This CDR3 has 12 amino acids. CDR1 is LNHDA and CDR2 is SQIVND in the germline V gene (reference sequence). V gave up 6 bases and J gave up 4 bases, with 10 bases separating them. CDR3 loop: CASRNRDYEQYF. The CDR3 DNA follows: TGTGCCAGTAGGAACAGGGATTACGAGCAGTACTTC.

The chain is built from TRBV20-1 and TRBJ2-3, with 10 bases matching TRBD2. Unmatched junction bases numbered 6, after V lost 3 bases and J lost 0 bases. The V gene's germline CDR1 is DFQATT and CDR2 SNEGSKA (reference sequence). The CDR3 consists of 16 residues. CDR3 in amino acids: CSARFSSGGSTDTQYF. Here the CDR3 DNA reads TGCAGTGCTAGGTTTTCTAGCGGGGGTAGCACAGATACGCAGTATTTT.

As for this clonotype: This may arise from a read error, as a much more abundant clone is one base away. Given the absence of the conserved phenylalanine or tryptophan at the CDR3 end, a read error is likely. V and J are TRBV19 and TRBJ1-2, with D possibly being TRBD1 (6 bases). CDR3 length equals 14 residues. V lost 6 bases, J lost 3 bases, and 14 bases lay in between. Germline CDR1 is LNHDA and CDR2 is SQIVND (reference sequence). The CDR3 DNA sequence: TGTGCCAGTAGAATCGGACAGAGCGACTATGGCTACACCTTA. Amino acid sequence: CASRIGQSDYGYTL.

The chain uses TRBV18 and TRBJ1-1; no clear D. The CDR3 is 15 amino acids. Germline loops: CDR1 KGHSH, CDR2 LQKENI. V was clipped by 3 bases and J by 1 base, with 12 bases between them. The CDR3 is CASSPPSVGNTEAFF. CDR3 coding DNA: TGTGCCAGCTCACCCCCGTCAGTTGGGAACACTGAAGCTTTCTTT.

This clonotype was detected a few times. This chain joins TRBV5-6 and TRBJ2-5, with a tentative D call TRBD1 (5 bases). V was cut by 2 bases and J by 5 bases, with 13 bases left in between. The V gene's germline CDR1 is SGHDT and CDR2 YYEEEE. The CDR3 totals 14 residues. This CDR3 reads CASSLLGRAETQYF. The CDR3 region has the DNA TGTGCCAGCAGCTTATTAGGCAGGGCTGAGACCCAGTACTTC.

This clonotype is judged medium-sized. J is TRBJ2-3 and V is TRBV29-1; a weak D match, TRBD1 (6 bases). The CDR3 covers 14 residues. V dropped 8 bases and J dropped 0 bases, with 15 bases sitting between them. Germline V CDR1 and CDR2: SQVTM, ANQGSEA. CDR3 amino acids: CSTGDTGSTDTQYF. The CDR3 region has the DNA TGCAGCACTGGGGACACCGGAAGCACAGATACGCAGTATTTT.

The V gene is TRBV20-1, the J gene TRBJ1-1; no firm D call. Trimming pared 3 bases from V and 0 bases from J, leaving 14 bases between. CDR3 length equals 15 residues. Germline V gene lookup returns CDR1 DFQATT and CDR2 SNEGSKA (reference sequence). In nucleotides, the CDR3 is TGCAGTGCTAGGCCGGGAGCAAAGATGAACACTGAAGCTTTCTTT. Residues: CSARPGAKMNTEAFF.

The rearrangement joins TRBV20-1 to TRBJ2-7; no definite D call. Per the germline V gene, CDR1 is DFQATT and CDR2 is SNEGSKA (reference sequence). The CDR3 sequence is 13 residues long. Trimming left V 1 base short and J 2 bases short, with 9 bases between. The CDR3 here is CSARADLPYEQYF. In DNA form, the CDR3 reads TGCAGTGCTAGAGCAGACTTACCCTACGAGCAGTACTTC.

In the case of this clonotype: Germline and junction disagree at one end, which may indicate a read error. This sequence joins TRBV5-6 and TRBJ2-5; D is perhaps TRBD2 (6 bases). CDR1 and CDR2 from the germline V gene are SGHDT and YYEEEE. This CDR3 is 13 amino acids long. CDR3 DNA: TGCGCCAGCAGCTCACTAGCAATAGAGACCCAGTACTTC. Amino acid sequence: CASSSLAIETQYF.